One and the same sample provided the 8 T cell receptor beta chains below, sequenced in a study of T-cell reconstitution after alpha-beta-depleted transplantation in children. As it was prepared, the TCRbeta library received unique molecular identifiers. In TCRdb, the PCR reads were re-called with MiXCR into one record per CDR3 protein. In the table there are nearly 550,000 distinct CDR3 sequences, about 18% of which are singletons. Sequenced here: PBMCs from the stem cell graft donor, sampled from the stem cell graft. The receptors originated from a human donor who donated a stem cell graft to a child with acute lymphoblastic leukemia.

The chain recombines TRBV6-5 with TRBJ2-1; the match to TRBD2 covers 8 bases. Germline CDR1 reads MNHEY; CDR2 reads SVGAGI. Trimming removed 3 bases from V and 1 base from J; junction bases left unmatched: 11. The CDR3 runs to 18 residues. The CDR3 is CASSYFGLAGPSYNEQFF. In DNA, the CDR3 is TGTGCCAGCAGTTATTTCGGGCTAGCGGGCCCTTCCTACAATGAGCAGTTCTTC.

The chain uses TRBV10-1 and TRBJ2-3, with D perhaps TRBD2 (6 bases). The germline V gene encodes CDR1 WNHNN and CDR2 SYGVQD (reference sequence). This CDR3 contains 15 residues. V lost 6 bases and J lost 6, with 19 bases in between. CDR3 sequence (DNA): TGCGCCAGCAGCCCGGGACTTCCTAGGCGGGATACGCAGTATTTT. This translates into CASSPGLPRRDTQYF.

The chain has TRBV3-1 and TRBJ2-5; TRBD2 agrees at 9 bases. CDR3 length: 19 residues. The junction had 13 bases not matched to a gene; V was cut back by 0 bases and J by 2 bases. From germline, CDR1 is LGHDT and CDR2 YNNKEL (reference sequence). CDR3 loop: CASSQENGGSGSIQETQYF. Here the CDR3 DNA reads TGTGCCAGCAGCCAAGAAAATGGGGGTAGCGGGAGTATTCAAGAGACCCAGTACTTC.

This clonotype occurred a few times. V and J are TRBV11-2 and TRBJ2-2; no clear D. Germline V gives CDR1 SGHAT, CDR2 FQNNGV. V was shortened by 5 bases and J by 3 bases, with 10 bases between the two germline ends. This CDR3 spans 14 amino acids. CDR3 amino acids: CASSPGPDTGELFF. CDR3 coding DNA: TGTGCCAGCAGCCCCGGCCCGGACACCGGGGAGCTGTTTTTT.

The V call is TRBV27, the J call TRBJ2-5; D is possibly TRBD2 (6 bases). From germline, CDR1 is MNHEY and CDR2 SMNVEV (reference sequence). This CDR3 comprises 17 residues. V was trimmed by 5 bases and J by 1 base, leaving 20 bases between them. The DNA for the CDR3 is TGTGCCAGCAGTCCCTCGAAACTACTAGCTTCCCAAGAGACCCAGTACTTC. Its translation: CASSPSKLLASQETQYF.

The gene calls are TRBV29-1 and TRBJ2-6; maybe TRBD1 (5 bases). Trimming removed 5 bases at V and 1 base at J, with 18 bases between. CDR1 is SQVTM, CDR2 ANQGSEA, per germline. There are 17 residues in the CDR3. The CDR3 protein is CSVYDSRLISGANVLTF. CDR3 DNA: TGCAGCGTTTACGACAGCCGACTTATATCTGGGGCCAACGTCCTGACTTTC. The variable domain in full, completed from reference TRBV29-1 and TRBJ2-6, reads SAVISQKPSRDICQRGTSLTIQCQVDSQVTMMFWYRQQPGQSLTLIATANQGSEATYESGFVIDKFPISRPNLTFSTLTVSNMSPEDSSIYLCSVYDSRLISGANVLTFGAGSRLTVL.

V gene TRBV18 combines with J gene TRBJ2-2, with TRBD1 matching 12 bases. There are 15 residues in the CDR3. Germline V gives CDR1 KGHSH, CDR2 LQKENI. Trimming at V came to 5 bases and at J to 7 bases, leaving 5 bases not matched to a gene. CDR3 bases: TGTGCCAGCTCAGCCGGGACAGGGGGCATCGGGGAGCTGTTTTTT. Translation gives CASSAGTGGIGELFF. The whole variable domain, filled in from reference TRBV18 and TRBJ2-2, reads NAGVMQNPRHLVRRRGQEARLRCSPMKGHSHVYWYRQLPEEGLKFMVYLQKENIIDESGMPKERFSAEFPKEGPSILRIQQVVRGDSAAYFCASSAGTGGIGELFFGEGSRLTVL.

This clonotype came up a few times. The chain recombines TRBV6-1 with TRBJ1-6; TRBD1 is a possible D gene (5 bases). The CDR3 contains 13 residues. Trimming took 3 bases from V and 10 from J, leaving 10 bases between them. Germline V gives CDR1 MNHNS, CDR2 SASEGT. CDR3 residues: CASSDAGGSPLHF. The DNA of the CDR3 is TGTGCCAGCAGTGACGCCGGGGGGTCACCCCTCCACTTT.